This T cell receptor (beta chain) was sequenced in a study of blood T cell repertoires in COVID-19. V was clipped by 0 bases and J by 1 base; unmatched bases: 9. In germline, CDR1 is SGHRS, CDR2 YFSETQ. This CDR3 comprises 19 residues. Methods used by the authors: Nucleated cell number was recorded as an estimate derived from reference gene primer amplification. Assay: immunoSEQ multiplex PCR; the TCRdb copy retains only in-frame clones and omits some. D and trimming were read from the DNA, whereas the V and J calls and clone size are those reported in that table. Of 300,000 to 400,000 clones listed, approximately 88% are singletons. Allocation to cohorts depended on clinical history reported by the participants.

The specimen sequenced was PBMCs or T cells enriched from blood (not recorded which). The genes are TRBV5-1 and TRBJ2-3, with 12 positions matching TRBD2. The TCR was taken from a woman in her twenties or thirties with acute COVID-19. The CDR3 nucleotides read TGCGCCAGCAGCTTGGATACTAGCGGGGGGCCGAAACGCACAGATACGCAGTATTTT. Amino acid sequence: CASSLDTSGGPKRTDTQYF.